This is a list of T cell receptor beta chains from one sample in a study of shared clonotypes between healthy human individuals. Measured with immunoSEQ multiplex PCR; TCRdb has only the in-frame clones, and not every one. The profile shows 2 million to 2.5 million clones, 85% to 95% of them singletons. Sequenced: naive CD4+ T cells from PBMCs. Receptors originate from a man younger than 30 in good health. Some clones in this sample may be carry-over from other donors' samples. CDR3s include the opening cysteine and the closing phenylalanine or tryptophan. Fields, in order: clone size, J gene, D gene, V gene, CDR3 DNA, CDR3 protein. D genes are given only for firm matches. Only some rows state a clone size, as once, few, many or a class for expanded clones.

>-|TRBJ2-3|TRBD2|TRBV7-3
TGTGCCAGCAGCTTAAGGTGGGACGGACAGGGGGGACTAGCGGGAACCACAGATACGCAGTATTTT
CASSLRWDGQGGLAGTTDTQYF
>-|TRBJ1-4|-|TRBV7-2
TGTGCCAGCAGCTTAGGGAAACGGGGACAACGGAATGAAAAACTGTTTTTT
CASSLGKRGQRNEKLFF
>-|TRBJ1-1|-|TRBV30
TGTGCCTGGAGGCGGGACTCCAGAGTCGGGGAAGCTTTCTTT
CAWRRDSRVGEAFF
>once|TRBJ2-7|-|TRBV28
TGTGCCAGCAGTTTGAGGAGGTACGAGCAGTACTTC
CASSLRRYEQYF
>-|TRBJ2-2|-|TRBV5-8
TGTGCCAGCAGCTTGGGGGATGGTTTCGCCGGGGAGCTGTTTTTT
CASSLGDGFAGELFF
>-|TRBJ2-3|-|TRBV7-9
TGTGCCAGCAGCTTTTCCCTGTCTCCAGATACGCAGTATTTT
CASSFSLSPDTQYF
>-|TRBJ2-7|-|TRBV7-9
TGTGCCAGCAGCCCAAAGGTTGGCTACGAGCAGTACTTC
CASSPKVGYEQYF
>-|TRBJ2-7|-|TRBV7-2
TGTGCCAGCAGCTCCCCCCCCTTGTTTGCCTACGAGCAGTACTTC
CASSSPPLFAYEQYF
>-|TRBJ2-7|TRBD1|TRBV5-1
TGCGCCAGCAGCTGGACAGGTTTCTCCTACGAGCAGTACTTC
CASSWTGFSYEQYF
>-|TRBJ2-7|-|TRBV6-1
TGTGCCAGCAGTGAATCGGGGATGACTAGCTACGAGCAGTACTTC
CASSESGMTSYEQYF
>-|TRBJ2-7|TRBD1|TRBV6-4
TGTGCCAGCAGTGGCCCAGGGGGCGAGCAGTACTTC
CASSGPGGEQYF
>-|TRBJ2-7|TRBD1|TRBV28
TGTGCCAGCAGTATGGACAGGGAAAGGTCCTACGAGCAGTACTTC
CASSMDRERSYEQYF
>-|TRBJ2-7|-|TRBV29-1
TGCAGCGCGAGAAGAGGGAACGAGCAGTACTTC
CSARRGNEQYF
>once|TRBJ2-3|TRBD2|TRBV5-1
TGCGCCAGCAGCCCCGGAGCGGGAGATCCCACAGATACGCAGTATTTT
CASSPGAGDPTDTQYF
>-|TRBJ2-3|TRBD2|TRBV9
TGTGCCAGCAGCTCCAGAGGCGGGGTAGCGGGAGAAAGGGATACGCAGTATTTT
CASSSRGGVAGERDTQYF
>-|TRBJ2-3|TRBD2|TRBV9
TGTGCCAGCAGCGTAGGGACTAGCGGGAGTACAGATACGCAGTATTTT
CASSVGTSGSTDTQYF
>-|TRBJ1-2|-|TRBV27
TGTGCCAGCAGTTTACGGAGCCAGGGGTGGTATGGCTACACCTTC
CASSLRSQGWYGYTF
>-|TRBJ2-5|TRBD1|TRBV4-3
TGCGCCAGCAGCCAGGACAGGGGAAACCTGTACCAAGAGACCCAGTACTTC
CASSQDRGNLYQETQYF
>-|TRBJ2-7|TRBD1|TRBV29-1
TGCAGCGCCGAAACCCAAGGGGGCGAGGAGCAGTACTTC
CSAETQGGEEQYF
>-|TRBJ1-4|-|TRBV28
TGTGCCGTACAGGTTTCGTCTAATGAAAAACTGTTTTTT
CAVQVSSNEKLFF
>-|TRBJ2-5|-|TRBV7-6
TGTGCCAGCAGTTTACCCAGGGCCCGGGAGACCCAGTACTTC
CASSLPRARETQYF
>-|TRBJ2-2|TRBD2|TRBV6-6
TGTGCCAGCAGAGAAAGGTCTAGCGGGAACACCGGGGAGCTGTTTTTT
CASRERSSGNTGELFF
>-|TRBJ2-7|TRBD1|TRBV5-1
TGCGCCAGCAGCAGGCCCCGGGACAGGGACCCACCCAAGAGTTACGAGCAGTACTTC
CASSRPRDRDPPKSYEQYF